In this sample, the clone carrying this T cell receptor beta chain turned up many times. The antigen remains undetermined. The sample originates from a study of human T cells and chemical hapten exposure. Study context: Sensitizing treatment utilized 2% DPC over a roughly 2 cm by roughly 2 cm portion of upper inner arm skin. Study conclusions and caveats: Expanded TCRs formed significantly more large CDR3 similarity clusters than controls.

The germline V and J ends were trimmed by 0 bases and 3 bases, with 7 bases remaining between them. This CDR3 spans 13 amino acids. CDR1 and CDR2 from the germline V gene are DFQATT and SNEGSKA (reference sequence). TCRdb reprocessed the RACE reads via MiXCR and lists one record per CDR3 protein. The data show more than 300,000 distinct CDR3 sequences, 4.5% to 5.5% seen once. As to time point: pre-sensitization, week 0. The treatment: therapeutic diphenylcyclopropenone sensitization with weekly scalp DPC. The authors extracted total RNA from unfractionated whole blood. This sequence originates from a woman aged 50 to 60 with alopecia areata. Some clones in this sample may be carry-over from other donors' samples. Material: whole blood, obtained in connection with sensitization to the hapten diphenylcyclopropenone (DPC). The chain employs TRBV20-1 and TRBJ2-3, with D unclear. The CDR3 is CSARDPLTDTQYF. The CDR3 DNA reads as TGCAGTGCTAGAGACCCCCTGACAGATACGCAGTATTTT.